The 25 T cell receptor beta chains listed next were all sequenced from one sample in a study of CD4 T cells in relation to SARS-CoV-2 and coronaviruses. These receptors are not linked to any known antigen. Sequencing was performed with immunoSEQ multiplex PCR; in TCRdb, only in-frame clones are kept and a portion is missing. This repertoire shows around 34,000 clones, around four fifths found once; its top ten account for 20%. Sequenced material: memory CD4+ T cells from PBMCs, cultured in vitro. These receptors all come from an adult with COVID-19.

The chain joins TRBV6-6 to TRBJ2-6, with 12 bases lining up with TRBD1. CDR3 length: 16 amino acids. CDR1 MNHNY and CDR2 SVGAGI come from the germline V gene (reference sequence). V dropped 7 bases and J dropped 3; count of bases not matched to a gene: 4. The DNA for the CDR3 is TGTGCCAGCAACCGGGACAGGGGGCTTGGGGCCAACGTCCTGACTTTC. It yields the protein CASNRDRGLGANVLTF.

This rearrangement joins TRBV7-8 to TRBJ2-1; 10 nucleotides align to TRBD2. Germline V gene lookup returns CDR1 SGHVS and CDR2 FQNEAQ. Germline trimming cut 5 bases from V and 4 bases from J; bases unmatched to any gene: 5. The CDR3 has 15 residues. The CDR3 region is CASSATSGPYNEQFF. The CDR3, as DNA: TGTGCCAGCAGCGCGACTAGCGGGCCATACAATGAGCAGTTCTTC.

V is TRBV5-1 and J is TRBJ2-1; tentative D call: TRBD1 (6 bases). Trimming removed 4 bases at V and 5 bases at J, with 19 bases between. Germline V gene data show CDR1 as SGHRS and CDR2 as YFSETQ. The CDR3 extends over 16 amino acids. CDR3 residues: CASSVGLGDRNNEQFF. The DNA of the CDR3 is TGCGCCAGCAGCGTTGGTTTGGGCGACAGGAACAATGAGCAGTTCTTC.

The chain carries TRBV28 and TRBJ2-2; D remains ambiguous. The CDR3 length is 15 residues. Trimming cost V 3 bases and J 1 base, with 9 bases left between them. Germline assignment: CDR1 MDHEN and CDR2 SYDVKM. The CDR3 is CASSLYQLNTGELFF. Written as DNA, the CDR3 is TGTGCCAGCAGTTTGTACCAATTGAACACCGGGGAGCTGTTTTTT.

This chain uses TRBV9 with TRBJ2-1, with 8 positions matching TRBD2. The CDR3 extends over 15 amino acids. The germline gives CDR1 SGDLS, CDR2 YYNGEE. V shed 2 bases and J 8 bases; nucleotides not matched to a gene: 9. CDR3 bases: TGTGCCAGCAGCGTCGGGACTAGAATATCTGATGAGCAGTTCTTC. It specifies CASSVGTRISDEQFF.

The genes are TRBV7-2 and TRBJ1-3; no definite D call. The CDR3 sequence is 13 residues long. The germline V gene encodes CDR1 SGHTA and CDR2 FQGNSA. V dropped 5 bases and J dropped 0 bases, with 5 bases sitting between them. Here the CDR3 reads CASSPYSGNTIYF. Here the CDR3 DNA reads TGTGCCAGCAGCCCCTACTCTGGAAACACCATATATTTT.

The chain joins TRBV19 to TRBJ1-5, with a tentative D call TRBD1 (5 bases). Trimming removed 3 bases from V and 2 bases from J, with 8 bases in between. The CDR3 sequence is 14 residues long. CDR1 and CDR2 (germline): LNHDA, SQIVND (reference sequence). Here the CDR3 DNA reads TGTGCCAGTAGTATGCAGACAGGCAATCAGCCCCAGCATTTT. This codes for CASSMQTGNQPQHF.

This clone was seen just once. This chain links TRBV18 with TRBJ2-1; no firm D call. Looked up from germline, CDR1 is KGHSH and CDR2 is LQKENI. The length of the CDR3 is 11 residues. Trimming cost V 3 bases and J 12 bases, with 9 bases left between them. CDR3 DNA: TGTGCCAGCTCACCCCCCGGCGTGCAGTTCTTC. Protein sequence: CASSPPGVQFF.

This chain uses TRBV18 with TRBJ1-2; 7 nucleotides align to TRBD1. Trimming cost V 0 bases and J 4 bases; bases outside gene matches: 2. The CDR3 totals 14 residues. Germline V gene lookup returns CDR1 KGHSH and CDR2 LQKENI. The CDR3: CASSPPGQTYGYTF. The CDR3 nucleotides read TGTGCCAGCTCACCACCGGGACAGACCTATGGCTACACCTTC.

This chain uses TRBV19 with TRBJ2-5; no clear D gene. The CDR3 extends over 12 amino acids. V lost 6 bases and J 5 bases, leaving 10 bases between the germline ends. Per the germline V gene, CDR1 is LNHDA and CDR2 is SQIVND (reference sequence). The CDR3 bases are TGTGCCAGTAGCGGCCTTGGGGAGACCCAGTACTTC. It specifies CASSGLGETQYF.

The chain recombines TRBV3-1 (or the pseudogene TRBV3-2) with TRBJ1-2, with D possibly TRBD1 on 6 matching bases. Germline CDR1 LGHDT, CDR2 YNNKEL (reference sequence). V lost 2 bases and J lost 8, with 18 bases in between. The CDR3 runs 15 residues. CDR3: CASSQNSRQALGYTF. The DNA of the CDR3 is TGTGCCAGCAGCCAAAATTCTAGACAGGCCCTGGGCTACACCTTC.

The chain is built from TRBV19 and TRBJ2-7, with a tentative D call TRBD2 (5 bases). CDR3 length: 15 residues. V dropped 4 bases and J dropped 6 bases, with 19 bases sitting between them. Germline CDR1 is LNHDA and CDR2 is SQIVND (reference sequence). CDR3 nucleotides: TGTGCCAGTAGTAACCCCGGGATTTCGGTTGGCGAGCAGTACTTC. It encodes CASSNPGISVGEQYF. The complete variable domain, with remaining parts taken from reference TRBV19 and TRBJ2-7, reads DGGITQSPKYLFRKEGQNVTLSCEQNLNHDAMYWYRQDPGQGLRLIYYSQIVNDFQKGDIAEGYSVSREKKESFPLTVTSAQKNPTAFYLCASSNPGISVGEQYFGPGTRLTVT.

The genes are TRBV5-4 and TRBJ2-3, with 11 bases matching TRBD2. This CDR3 has 15 amino acids. J was trimmed by 6 bases and V by 5 bases; bases with no gene match: 8. Germline V gene sequence: CDR1 SGHNT, CDR2 YYREEE (reference sequence). The CDR3 DNA sequence: TGTGCCAGCAGATTACTAGCGGGAGTATCGGATACGCAGTATTTT. Translation: CASRLLAGVSDTQYF.

There are a few counts of this clone. The genes are TRBV4-3 and TRBJ2-1; no reliable D call. Trimming removed 0 bases from V and 7 bases from J, with 7 bases in between. This CDR3 region has 13 residues. Germline V CDR1 and CDR2: LGHNA, YSLEER. The CDR3 loop is CASSQESRNEQFF. The CDR3 region has the DNA TGCGCCAGCAGCCAAGAATCCAGAAATGAGCAGTTCTTC.

The chain employs TRBV5-1 and TRBJ2-3, with a tentative D call TRBD1 (5 bases). The CDR3 covers 17 residues. CDR1 and CDR2 (germline): SGHRS, YFSETQ. V lost 4 bases, J lost 2 bases, and 20 bases lay in between. Here the CDR3 DNA reads TGCGCCAGCAGCCCCCAAAGCAGGGCCTCGGCCACAGATACGCAGTATTTT. Translating it yields CASSPQSRASATDTQYF.

The rearrangement links TRBV19 to TRBJ2-3; 8 bases map to TRBD1. The V segment lost 6 bases and the J segment 3 bases; nucleotides outside the gene matches: 14. From germline, CDR1 is LNHDA and CDR2 SQIVND (reference sequence). The CDR3 loop spans 17 amino acids. This chain's CDR3 is CASRRQGPAVSTDTQYF. For the CDR3, the DNA is TGTGCCAGTAGGAGACAGGGGCCCGCCGTGTCGACAGATACGCAGTATTTT. Full variable domain (rest looked up from reference TRBV19 and TRBJ2-3): DGGITQSPKYLFRKEGQNVTLSCEQNLNHDAMYWYRQDPGQGLRLIYYSQIVNDFQKGDIAEGYSVSREKKESFPLTVTSAQKNPTAFYLCASRRQGPAVSTDTQYFGPGTRLTVL.

The chain carries TRBV28 and TRBJ1-1; D gene ambiguous. In germline, CDR1 is MDHEN, CDR2 SYDVKM. There are 12 residues in the CDR3. V was pared by 5 bases and J by 8 bases, with 12 bases between. The CDR3 DNA sequence: TGTGCCAGCAGTCTCCGGGAGAGCGAAGCTTTCTTT. It is translated as CASSLRESEAFF.

The CDR3 DNA sequence: TGCGCCAGCAGCTACGACACTCACGGGAAGGGAGATACGCAGTATTTT. This gives the protein CASSYDTHGKGDTQYF. V and J are TRBV4-1 and TRBJ2-3, with TRBD2 as a possible D gene (5 bases). CDR1 is MGHRA, CDR2 YSYEKL, per germline. This CDR3 is 16 amino acids long. The V end was cut by 5 bases, the J end by 5 bases, with 20 bases between.

Notes on this clone: The limits of the CDR3 on the DNA are not certain, so only TCRdb's listed CDR3 is given. The CDR3 protein is CASSSIFTFGAKNIQYF. The rearrangement joins TRBV28 to TRBJ2-4; the DNA was not compared with TRBD2, the D call given in the table. Counting both end residues, the CDR3 totals 17 amino acids. Per the germline V gene, CDR1 is MDHEN and CDR2 is SYDVKM.

This chain links TRBV24-1 with TRBJ2-5; D uncertain. Germline assignment: CDR1 KGHDR and CDR2 SFDVKD. The CDR3 consists of 15 residues. With 0 bases removed from V and 5 bases from J, the gap between germline ends came to 12 bases. As DNA, the CDR3 is TGTGCCACCAGTGATTTGCAGCGTGAATCGGAGACCCAGTACTTC. Protein product: CATSDLQRESETQYF.

The rearrangement joins TRBV9 to TRBJ2-5, with D hard to call. This CDR3 spans 12 amino acids. Trimming left V 3 bases short and J 5 bases short, with 8 bases between. Germline V gene sequence: CDR1 SGDLS, CDR2 YYNGEE. In nucleotides, the CDR3 is TGTGCCAGCAGCGCCCCTCACGAGACCCAGTACTTC. Its translation: CASSAPHETQYF.

This chain connects TRBV18 to TRBJ1-2, with a tentative D call TRBD1 (5 bases). Germline V gives CDR1 KGHSH, CDR2 LQKENI. The CDR3 has 16 residues. V lost 0 bases to trimming and J lost 6 bases, with 17 bases between them. The CDR3 region is CASSPPVLFREDGYTF. In DNA form, the CDR3 reads TGTGCCAGCTCACCACCGGTATTATTCAGGGAAGATGGCTACACCTTC.

This chain joins TRBV11-2 and TRBJ2-1, with D unclear. In germline, CDR1 is SGHAT, CDR2 FQNNGV. This CDR3 has 12 residues. V was cut by 5 bases and J by 9 bases, with 11 bases left in between. DNA of the CDR3: TGTGCCAGCAGCCTAAACGCCGGTGAGCAGTTCTTC. Amino acids: CASSLNAGEQFF.

This sequence joins TRBV5-1 and TRBJ2-6; 9 bases are a match to TRBD1. CDR1 is SGHRS and CDR2 is YFSETQ in the germline V gene. Germline trimming cut 7 bases from V and 0 bases from J; bases unmatched to any gene: 5. The CDR3 is 16 amino acids. The DNA of the CDR3 is TGCGCCAGCCGGGACAGGGAGCGCTCTGGGGCCAACGTCCTGACTTTC. It yields the protein CASRDRERSGANVLTF.

DNA for the CDR3: TGTGCCAGCAGTGAACCCCCCGGGACAGGGTCTCCTGGGGCCAACGTCCTGACTTTC. Translation: CASSEPPGTGSPGANVLTF. The chain couples TRBV2 to TRBJ2-6, with 9 bases matching TRBD1. This CDR3 region has 19 residues. The germline V gene encodes CDR1 SNHLY and CDR2 FYNNEI. J lost 2 bases, V lost 2 bases, and 10 bases had no gene match.